This T cell receptor (beta chain) was captured by sequencing in a study of breast tumors, draining lymph nodes, adjacent tissues. General study results and limits: Tumor and nontumor repertoires were significantly more similar in luminal-like than in basal-like breast cancer. Data only fit, rather than demonstrated, lymph node origin of most tumor T cells. Most tumor T cells seemingly derive from lymph node, then expand in tumor. Tumor TCR diversity was below lymph nodes but above nontumor tissue.

The lymph nodes were axillary draining lymph nodes from breast cancer patients. TCRdb passed the multiplex PCR reads through MiXCR, listing each CDR3 protein once. The sample gives about 230,000 distinct CDR3 sequences, about 30% of which show up once; more than 1.3% is in the top ten. This clonotype was recorded at least ten times. The target antigen is unknown. Sequenced: axillary lymph node tissue. The TCR originated in a female donor with breast cancer. Some clones in this sample may be carry-over from other donors' samples.

CDR3 amino acids: CASSTTGEETQYF. DNA of the CDR3: TGTGCCAGCAGCACGACAGGGGAAGAGACCCAGTACTTC. J is TRBJ2-5 and V is TRBV11-2; TRBD1 agrees at 8 bases. V gave up 5 bases and J gave up 3 bases; unmatched junction bases: 2. Germline CDR1 is SGHAT and CDR2 is FQNNGV. The CDR3 sequence is 13 residues long. The variable domain in full, with the rest retrieved from reference TRBV11-2 and TRBJ2-5, is EAGVAQSPRYKIIEKRQSVAFWCNPISGHATLYWYQQILGQGPKLLIQFQNNGVVDDSQLPKDRFSAERLKGVDSTLKIQPAKLEDSAVYLCASSTTGEETQYFGPGTRLLVL.